What follows are 5 T cell receptor beta chains derived from one specimen sequenced in a study of spatial heterogeneity in lung cancer. The time point here: sample taken at primary tumor resection. Whole RNA, which was extracted from tumor, nontumor lung tissue or frozen PBMC, was sequenced without any cell sorting. Via MiXCR, TCRdb re-called the 5' RACE reads, giving one row per CDR3 protein. The sample gives 5,500 to 7,500 distinct CDR3 sequences, 3% to 5% of which show up once; more than 20% is in the top ten. The specimen comprised normal lung tissue next to the tumor, sampled at surgery. These receptors all come from a female donor with early-stage non-small cell lung cancer.

As for this clonotype: This beta chain appears as a stray read in a library generated for alpha chains; its size is not informative. The chain combines TRBV7-6 with TRBJ1-6; D is uncertain. The CDR3 length is 14 residues. In germline, CDR1 is SGHVS, CDR2 FNYEAQ. Between the trimmed V and J ends, which lost 5 bases and 3 bases, there was a span of 8 bases. The CDR3 DNA sequence: TGTGCCAGCAGCACGCGGGACTATAATTCACCCCTCCACTTT. Translating gives CASSTRDYNSPLHF.

This clonotype has at least ten counts. This beta chain is a stray read from a library made for alpha chains; its abundance is not meaningful. V and J are TRBV5-1 and TRBJ2-6; D is perhaps TRBD1 (5 bases). CDR1 and CDR2 (germline): SGHRS, YFSETQ. Trimming shortened V by 4 bases and J by 0 bases, and 17 bases separated the two germline ends. The CDR3 sequence is 18 residues long. CDR3 nucleotide sequence: TGCGCCAGCAGCCCGAAAAGGGGTGGGGACTCTGGGGCCAACGTCCTGACTTTC. It is translated as CASSPKRGGDSGANVLTF.

In its sample, this clonotype was seen many times. This beta chain represents an off-target read in a library built for alpha chains; its size is of limited meaning. The chain links TRBV6-2 or TRBV6-3 to TRBJ1-5; TRBD1 matches 8 bases. The CDR3 totals 17 residues. Losses at the gene ends were 2 bases for V and 4 bases for J; bases not matched to a gene: 10. Germline V gene sequence: CDR1 MNHEY, CDR2 SVGEGT. This CDR3 reads CASSYRGGTGSNQPQHF. The CDR3 coding sequence is TGTGCCAGCAGTTACCGGGGCGGGACAGGCTCAAATCAGCCCCAGCATTTT.

This clonotype has a count of ten or more. This beta chain represents an off-target read in a library built for alpha chains; its size is of limited meaning. The CDR3 spells CASGFFSSAETQYF. For the CDR3, the DNA is TGTGCTAGTGGTTTCTTTTCTAGCGCGGAGACCCAGTACTTC. The chain has TRBV12-5 and TRBJ2-5; D perhaps matches TRBD2 (6 bases). The CDR3 is 14 residues long. V lost 3 bases, J lost 5 bases, and 13 bases lay in between. From germline, CDR1 is LGHNT and CDR2 FRNRAP.

This clonotype was found many times. The library was designed around alpha chains, so this beta chain is a stray read whose abundance carries little weight. The V gene is TRBV20-1, the J gene TRBJ2-1, with 9 bases aligning to TRBD2. Germline loops: CDR1 DFQATT, CDR2 SNEGSKA (reference sequence). Unmatched junction bases numbered 9, after V lost 0 bases and J lost 9 bases. CDR3 length: 15 residues. CDR3 DNA: TGCAGTGCTAGAGATCGGGGACTAGCTTCGGCTGAGCAGTTCTTC. Translated, it gives CSARDRGLASAEQFF.